This T cell receptor (beta chain) was sequenced during a study of blood T cell repertoires in COVID-19. Study-level background: Sites in the United States, Italy and Spain provided acute and convalescent COVID-19 samples.

Some clones are missing from TCRdb's copy, which holds only in-frame ones; the method was immunoSEQ multiplex PCR. The sample includes roughly 270,000 clones, over 75% of them seen just once. Germline-derived CDR1 and CDR2 are ENHRY and SYGVKD. V dropped 4 bases and J dropped 1; count of bases not matched to a gene: 7. CDR3 length: 17 amino acids. Sequencing used peripheral blood. V is TRBV10-3 and J is TRBJ2-3; 11 nucleotides align to TRBD2. The clonotype was recovered from a man younger than 30 with active or convalescent COVID-19. CDR3 protein: CAISGGQTSGGTDTQYF. Here the CDR3 DNA reads TGTGCCATCAGTGGGGGTCAGACTAGCGGGGGCACAGATACGCAGTATTTT.